This TCR beta chain was identified in a study of T cell changes during pregnancy in multiple sclerosis. This CDR3 contains 15 residues. The V gene's germline CDR1 is KGHSH and CDR2 LQKENI. V lost 3 bases and J lost 8; bases outside the gene matches: 11. Generated by immunoSEQ multiplex PCR, the TCRdb table keeps only in-frame clones and is missing some. The sample includes 19,000 or so clones, about 88% of them seen just once. The TCR comes from a female donor in good health, enrolled as a control in a pregnancy study. This chain joins TRBV18 and TRBJ1-2, with TRBD1 identical over 8 bases. Sequences were derived from CD4+ T cells from peripheral blood mononuclear cells, sampled in the first trimester of pregnancy. The CDR3 protein is CASSPRGQGMRGYTF. The CDR3 DNA follows: TGTGCCAGCTCACCCAGAGGACAGGGCATGAGAGGCTACACCTTC.